The clone carrying this TCR beta chain was seen just once. The sample originates from a study of blood T cell repertoires in COVID-19. Across the whole study: Specimens from acute and convalescent COVID-19 originated in the United States, Italy and Spain. Sources were T cells, B-cell-depleted T cells, or PBMCs; the material itself was cDNA or gDNA.

In the study's own analysis: Amplification of reference gene primers provided the estimated nucleated cell counts. Generated by immunoSEQ multiplex PCR, the TCRdb table keeps only in-frame clones and is missing some. That table gives V, J and clone size, and the DNA gave D and trimming. The sample has 200,000 or so clones, about 80% seen once. This CDR3 contains 14 residues. V lost 4 bases and J lost 5; bases outside the gene matches: 5. Germline V gene sequence: CDR1 LNHDA, CDR2 SQIVND (reference sequence). The sequenced sample was peripheral blood. This TCR was recovered from a human donor with acute or convalescent COVID-19. The donor label of this sample is uncertain. The rearrangement joins TRBV19 to TRBJ1-2; 9 bases align to TRBD1. Here the CDR3 reads CASSKQGALYGYTF. As DNA, the CDR3 is TGTGCCAGTAGTAAACAGGGGGCGTTATATGGCTACACCTTC.